This T cell receptor (beta chain) was documented in a study of shared clonotypes between healthy human individuals. Study overall: Donors were a couple of women and a few men aged 18 to 49. The plates for each donor numbered three CD4 naive, three CD4 memory, two CD8 naive and one CD8 memory.

In the CD4+ fraction, cells were divided into CD45RA+ naive and CD45RA-negative memory subsets. About this clone: Its antigen is currently unknown.

Germline lookup yields CDR1 MNHNS and CDR2 SASEGT. CDR3 length: 15 residues. V trimming: 7 bases; J trimming: 3 bases; junction bases outside the gene matches: 6. General observations from the study: Represented diversity, genetic and exposure-history alike, was limited by few donors.

TCRdb's copy holds only in-frame clones and misses some; the assay was immunoSEQ multiplex PCR. The table includes some 1 million clones, around 75% detected once. The chain carries TRBV6-1 and TRBJ2-3, with 11 positions matching TRBD1. The origin of this receptor is a man aged 18 to 30 in good health. Sample: memory CD4+ T cells sorted from blood. Sample subset: CD45RA-negative fraction. The CDR3 nucleotides are TGTGCCAGCACGTTCGGGACAGGGGGTACAGATACGCAGTATTTT. This gives the protein CASTFGTGGTDTQYF.